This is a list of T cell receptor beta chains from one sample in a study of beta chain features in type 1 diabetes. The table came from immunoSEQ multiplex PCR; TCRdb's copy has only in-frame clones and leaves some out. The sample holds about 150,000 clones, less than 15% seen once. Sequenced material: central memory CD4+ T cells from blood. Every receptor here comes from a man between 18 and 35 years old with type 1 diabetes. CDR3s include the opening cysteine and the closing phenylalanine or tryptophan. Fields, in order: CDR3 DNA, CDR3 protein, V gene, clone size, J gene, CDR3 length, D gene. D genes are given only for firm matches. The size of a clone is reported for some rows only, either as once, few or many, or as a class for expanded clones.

TGTGCCAGCACCGACAGAATGAACACTGAAGCTTTCTTT CASTDRMNTEAFF TRBV2 NA TRBJ1-1 13 NA
TGCAGCGTCGGCAGTTCCACGCAGGGGACCCAGTACTTC CSVGSSTQGTQYF TRBV29-1 NA TRBJ2-5 13 NA
TGTGCCTGGAAGGGTGGAGCCCACACCGGGGAGCTGTTTTTT CAWKGGAHTGELFF TRBV30 many TRBJ2-2 14 NA
TGTGCCAGCAGTGAAGCAGGGAGGGGCAATCAGCCCCAGCATTTT CASSEAGRGNQPQHF TRBV2 NA TRBJ1-5 15 NA
TGTGCCAGCAGTCCCGGGACAGCCACTGTCTCCTTC CASSPGTATVSF TRBV6-6 NA TRBJ1-2 12 TRBD1
TGTGCCTGGAGTATCAGGGTATCACGCTCTGGGGCCAACGTCCTGACTTTC CAWSIRVSRSGANVLTF TRBV30 few TRBJ2-6 17 NA
TGTGCCAGCAGCTCCGCCGGGGTGCCAGGAGATACGCAGTATTTT CASSSAGVPGDTQYF TRBV7-6 few TRBJ2-3 15 NA
TGCAGCGTCAGGACAGAAGAGACCCAGTACTTC CSVRTEETQYF TRBV29-1 few TRBJ2-5 11 NA
TGCGCCAGCAGCTTGGACGGGACAGGGAACACTGAAGCTTTCTTT CASSLDGTGNTEAFF TRBV5-1 few TRBJ1-1 15 TRBD1
TGTGCCAGCAGCCTACTACAGGGGGCCTTCTACGAGCAGTACTTC CASSLLQGAFYEQYF TRBV14 few TRBJ2-7 15 TRBD1
TGTGCCAGCAGCTTAGGAGGGGCCGGGAGGACAGATACGCAGTATTTT CASSLGGAGRTDTQYF TRBV7-2 few TRBJ2-3 16 TRBD2
TGCGCCAGCAGCTTGGGGCGAGGGTCCAACACTGAAGCTTTCTTT CASSLGRGSNTEAFF TRBV5-1 few TRBJ1-1 15 NA
TGTGCCAGCAGCTTAGACGGTCTAAACACCGGGGAGCTGTTTTTT CASSLDGLNTGELFF TRBV11-3 few TRBJ2-2 15 NA
TGTGCCAGCAGCGTAGGGGTCGGCTACAATGAGCAGTTCTTC CASSVGVGYNEQFF TRBV9 few TRBJ2-1 14 NA
TGTGCCAGCAGTGAAGCTGGGGGGCCCAGCACAGATACGCAGTATTTT CASSEAGGPSTDTQYF TRBV6-1 NA TRBJ2-3 16 NA
TGCAGTGCTAGCTGGGATACGCAGTATTTT CSASWDTQYF TRBV20-1 few TRBJ2-3 10 NA
TGTGCCAGCAGCTTAGAAAGAGAGCAGTTCTTC CASSLEREQFF TRBV7-8 few TRBJ2-1 11 NA
TGTGCCAGCAGCTTAGAGGAGGTCATGGAAAGAGAGGGCTACACCTTC CASSLEEVMEREGYTF TRBV7-9 NA TRBJ1-2 16 NA
TGTGCCAGCAGCCGGGGACACGGTGAGGGCTACACCTTC CASSRGHGEGYTF TRBV7-9 NA TRBJ1-2 13 NA
TGTGCCAGCAGCCAGACAGTAATCAATGAGCAGTTCTTC CASSQTVINEQFF TRBV28 few TRBJ2-1 13 NA
TGTGCCAGCAGCTCTCGGGGGGGACCTAGCACAGATACGCAGTATTTT CASSSRGGPSTDTQYF TRBV11-2 few TRBJ2-3 16 TRBD2
TGTGCCAGCAGCAAAGGGGACTCCAGAGGGACTGAAGCTTTCTTT CASSKGDSRGTEAFF TRBV4-2 few TRBJ1-1 15 NA
TGCAGCGTTGAAGGAAAGGGGGGCGGGGACGAGCAGTACTTC CSVEGKGGGDEQYF TRBV29-1 NA TRBJ2-7 14 NA
TGTGCCTGGAGTAGAGTCTCCTACGAGCAGTACTTC CAWSRVSYEQYF TRBV30 NA TRBJ2-7 12 NA
TGTGCCAGCAGCTTGGCAGAATTATACGAGCAGTACTTC CASSLAELYEQYF TRBV11-3 few TRBJ2-7 13 NA
TGTGCCAGCAGCCAAGAAAGGGGTAGCACTGAAGCTTTCTTT CASSQERGSTEAFF TRBV4-2 few TRBJ1-1 14 NA
TGTGCCAGCAGCTCTGGACAGGGACGCTACGAGCAGTACTTC CASSSGQGRYEQYF TRBV5-6 few TRBJ2-7 14 TRBD1
TGTGCCACCAGCAGAATACTGGGGGAAAATTCACCCCTCCACTTT CATSRILGENSPLHF TRBV15 few TRBJ1-6 15 NA
TGTGCCAGCAGTTACTCCGCAGGGGAAAAACTGTTTTTT CASSYSAGEKLFF TRBV6-5 few TRBJ1-4 13 NA
TGTGCCAGCAGGAAAGGGACAGGGGGTGAAAAACTGTTTTTT CASRKGTGGEKLFF TRBV5-6 NA TRBJ1-4 14 TRBD1
TGTGCCAGCAGCTTAGTCTTCGGGACAGGGGCGAACACCGGGGAGCTGTTTTTT CASSLVFGTGANTGELFF TRBV11-3 NA TRBJ2-2 18 TRBD1
TGTGCCAGCAGCCCCTTTAGCGGGGGGGCTAATGAGCAGTTCTTC CASSPFSGGANEQFF TRBV11-2 few TRBJ2-1 15 TRBD2
TGTGCCAGCAGTAACGGACAGGGAGTGAAGGGTAACACCATATATTTT CASSNGQGVKGNTIYF TRBV13 NA TRBJ1-3 16 TRBD1
TGTGCCTGGAGTCCCCAGTGGACTGAAGCTTTCTTT CAWSPQWTEAFF TRBV30 NA TRBJ1-1 12 NA
TGTGCCAGCAGCGTAGAAGGGTCAGTCTACACCTTC CASSVEGSVYTF TRBV28 few TRBJ1-2 12 NA
TGTGCCAGCAGCGTAGGGGTTACCACTGAAGCTTTCTTT CASSVGVTTEAFF TRBV9 NA TRBJ1-1 13 NA
TGTGCCAGCAGCCAAGTGGGCCCGGGCAACGAGCAGTACTTC CASSQVGPGNEQYF TRBV14 few TRBJ2-7 14 NA
TGTGCCAGCAGTGAAATCGGGGGAGGCTACACCTTC CASSEIGGGYTF TRBV2 few TRBJ1-2 12 NA
TGTGCCAGCAATCGGCCAGGGGGTGGCTACGAGCAGTACTTC CASNRPGGGYEQYF TRBV28 many TRBJ2-7 14 TRBD1
TGTGCCAGCAGTCCCGGGGCCTACTCCTACGAGCAGTACTTC CASSPGAYSYEQYF TRBV27 NA TRBJ2-7 14 NA
TGTGCCAGCAGTTACGGGGGGGCCACAGCAGATACGCAGTATTTT CASSYGGATADTQYF TRBV6-5 few TRBJ2-3 15 NA
TGTGCCAGCAGCTTTGTCGGTACAGGGGAGAGGCCCCTCCACTTT CASSFVGTGERPLHF TRBV5-6 few TRBJ1-6 15 TRBD1
TGTGCCAGCAGTTTCGGTGCCTACGAGCAGTACTTC CASSFGAYEQYF TRBV28 NA TRBJ2-7 12 NA
TGTGCCAGCAGCCTAACTAGCGGGGGTGCAGATACGCAGTATTTT CASSLTSGGADTQYF TRBV9 NA TRBJ2-3 15 TRBD2
TGTGCCAGCAGCCAAGGGGGCTACTACGAGCAGTACTTC CASSQGGYYEQYF TRBV7-9 NA TRBJ2-7 13 TRBD1
TGTGCCTGGAGTGGGGCGAACACCGGGGAGCTGTTTTTT CAWSGANTGELFF TRBV30 NA TRBJ2-2 13 NA
TGTGCCAGCAAGAGGACCGACGGTTGGGAGCCCCAGCATTTT CASKRTDGWEPQHF TRBV2 NA TRBJ1-5 14 NA
TGCGCCAGCAGCCAAGAAAGAATGTCGGGAAGTAGTAGGACCGGGGAGCTGTTTTTT CASSQERMSGSSRTGELFF TRBV4-1 NA TRBJ2-2 19 NA
TGTGCCAGCAGACGTGACCCGGGAAACGTCAATGAGCAGTTCTTC CASRRDPGNVNEQFF TRBV5-6 NA TRBJ2-1 15 NA
TGTGCCAGCAGCTTGCGCAGGACTGCCTCCTACGAGCAGTACTTC CASSLRRTASYEQYF TRBV5-6 few TRBJ2-7 15 NA